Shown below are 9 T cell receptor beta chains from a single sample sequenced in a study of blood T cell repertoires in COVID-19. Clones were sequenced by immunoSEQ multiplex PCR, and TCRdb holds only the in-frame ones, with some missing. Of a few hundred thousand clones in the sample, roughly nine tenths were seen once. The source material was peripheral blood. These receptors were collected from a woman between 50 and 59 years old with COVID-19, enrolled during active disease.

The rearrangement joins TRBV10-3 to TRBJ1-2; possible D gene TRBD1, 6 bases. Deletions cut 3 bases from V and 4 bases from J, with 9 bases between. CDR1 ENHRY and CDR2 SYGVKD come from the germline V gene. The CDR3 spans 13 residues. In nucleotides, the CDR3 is TGTGCCATCAGTGATGGACAGTCCTATGGCTACACCTTC. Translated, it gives CAISDGQSYGYTF.

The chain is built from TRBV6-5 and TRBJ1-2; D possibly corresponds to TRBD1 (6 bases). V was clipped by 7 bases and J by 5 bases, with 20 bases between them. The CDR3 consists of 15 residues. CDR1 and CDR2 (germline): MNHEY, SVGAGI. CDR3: CASNRRTGISYGYTF. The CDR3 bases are TGTGCCAGCAATCGTAGAACAGGGATTAGTTATGGCTACACCTTC.

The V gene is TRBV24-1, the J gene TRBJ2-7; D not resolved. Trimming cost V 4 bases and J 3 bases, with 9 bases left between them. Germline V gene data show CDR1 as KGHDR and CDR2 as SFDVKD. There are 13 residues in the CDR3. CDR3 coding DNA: TGTGCCACCAGTGACCCACAGAACTACGAGCAGTACGTC. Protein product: CATSDPQNYEQYV.

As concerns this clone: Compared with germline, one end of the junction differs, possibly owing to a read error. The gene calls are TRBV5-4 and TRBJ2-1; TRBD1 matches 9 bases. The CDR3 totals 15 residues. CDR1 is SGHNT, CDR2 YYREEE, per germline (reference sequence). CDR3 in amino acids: CASSLGTGAYNGQFF. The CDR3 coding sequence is TGTGCCAGCAGCTTGGGGACAGGGGCCTACAATGGGCAGTTCTTC.

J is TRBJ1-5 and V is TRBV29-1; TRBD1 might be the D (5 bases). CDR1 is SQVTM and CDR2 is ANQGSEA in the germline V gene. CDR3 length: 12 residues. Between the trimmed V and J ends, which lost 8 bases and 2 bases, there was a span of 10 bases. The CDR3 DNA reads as TGCAGCACCGGGGGGGGCAATCAGCCCCAGCATTTT. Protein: CSTGGGNQPQHF.

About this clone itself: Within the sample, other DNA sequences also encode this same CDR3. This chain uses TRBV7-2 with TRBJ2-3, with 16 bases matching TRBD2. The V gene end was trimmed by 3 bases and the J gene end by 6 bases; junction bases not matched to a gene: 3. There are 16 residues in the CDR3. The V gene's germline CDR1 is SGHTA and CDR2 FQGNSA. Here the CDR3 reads CASSLGTSGGADTQYF. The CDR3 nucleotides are TGTGCCAGCAGCTTGGGGACTAGCGGGGGGGCCGATACGCAGTATTTT.

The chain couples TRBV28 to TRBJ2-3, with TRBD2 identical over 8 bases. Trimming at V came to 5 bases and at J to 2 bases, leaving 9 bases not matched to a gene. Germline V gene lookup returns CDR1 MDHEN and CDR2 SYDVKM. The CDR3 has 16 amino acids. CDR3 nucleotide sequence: TGTGCCAGCAGTCCCGACAGCGGGGGACCCACAGATACGCAGTATTTT. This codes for CASSPDSGGPTDTQYF. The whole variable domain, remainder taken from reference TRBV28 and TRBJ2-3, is DVKVTQSSRYLVKRTGEKVFLECVQDMDHENMFWYRQDPGLGLRLIYFSYDVKMKEKGDIPEGYSVSREKKERFSLILESASTNQTSMYLCASSPDSGGPTDTQYFGPGTRLTVL.

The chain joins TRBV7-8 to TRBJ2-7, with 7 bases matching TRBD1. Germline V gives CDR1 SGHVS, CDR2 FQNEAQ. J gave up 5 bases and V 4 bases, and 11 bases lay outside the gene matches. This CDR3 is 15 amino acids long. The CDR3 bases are TGTGCCAGCAGCTATTTCGGACAGGAAGTCCACGAGCAGTACGTC. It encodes CASSYFGQEVHEQYV.

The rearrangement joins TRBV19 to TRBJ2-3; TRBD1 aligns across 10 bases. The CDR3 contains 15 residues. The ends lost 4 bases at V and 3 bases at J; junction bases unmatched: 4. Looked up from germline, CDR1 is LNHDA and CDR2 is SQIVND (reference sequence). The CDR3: CASSTPGQGTDTQYF. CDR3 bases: TGTGCCAGTAGTACCCCGGGACAGGGGACAGATACGCAGTATTTT.